This T cell receptor beta chain was found in a study of control samples from healthy donors and cancer patients. Assay used: immunoSEQ multiplex PCR; TCRdb lists only in-frame clones, some missing. The table includes over 75,000 clones, roughly four fifths detected once. With 3 bases clipped from V and 4 bases from J, the junction kept 3 bases outside the gene matches. The CDR3 loop spans 15 amino acids. Germline assignment: CDR1 LNHNV and CDR2 YYDKDF (reference sequence). Sequenced: blood. The rearrangement uses TRBV15 and TRBJ1-4; 9 nucleotides line up with TRBD1. The TCR sequence derives from a man between 60 and 75 years old in good health. CDR3 nucleotide sequence: TGTGCCACCAGCAGGGGGGACAGGGATAATGAAAAACTGTTTTTT. Translated: CATSRGDRDNEKLFF.